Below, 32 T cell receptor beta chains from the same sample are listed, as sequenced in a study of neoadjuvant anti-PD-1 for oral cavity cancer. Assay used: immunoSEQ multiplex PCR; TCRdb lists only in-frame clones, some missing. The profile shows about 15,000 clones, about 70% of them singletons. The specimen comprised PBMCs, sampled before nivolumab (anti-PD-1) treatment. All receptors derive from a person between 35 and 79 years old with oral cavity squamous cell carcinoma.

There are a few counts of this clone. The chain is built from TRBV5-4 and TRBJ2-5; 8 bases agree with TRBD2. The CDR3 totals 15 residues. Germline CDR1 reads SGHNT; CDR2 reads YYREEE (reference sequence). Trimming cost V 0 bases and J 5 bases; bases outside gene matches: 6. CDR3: CASSLGTSLGETQYF. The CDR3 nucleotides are TGTGCCAGCAGCTTGGGGACTAGCCTCGGGGAGACCCAGTACTTC.

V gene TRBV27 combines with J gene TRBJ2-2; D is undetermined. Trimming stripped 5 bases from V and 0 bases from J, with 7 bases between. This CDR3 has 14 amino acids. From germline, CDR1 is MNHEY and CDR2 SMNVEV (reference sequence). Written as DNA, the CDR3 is TGTGCCAGCAGTCCAAAGGCGAACACCGGGGAGCTGTTTTTT. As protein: CASSPKANTGELFF.

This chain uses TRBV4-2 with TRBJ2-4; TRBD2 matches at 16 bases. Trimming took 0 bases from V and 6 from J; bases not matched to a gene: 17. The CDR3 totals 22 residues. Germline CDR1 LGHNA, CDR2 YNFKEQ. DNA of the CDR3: TGTGCCAGCAGCCAAGATCTGAGGGGGAGGGGACTAGCGGGAGGGCCCGGAAACATTCAGTACTTC. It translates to CASSQDLRGRGLAGGPGNIQYF.

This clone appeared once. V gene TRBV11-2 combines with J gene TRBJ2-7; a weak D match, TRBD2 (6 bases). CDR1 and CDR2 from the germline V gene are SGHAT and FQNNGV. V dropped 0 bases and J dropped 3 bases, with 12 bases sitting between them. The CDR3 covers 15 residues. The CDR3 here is CASSLEREPGYEQYF. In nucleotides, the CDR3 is TGTGCCAGCAGCTTAGAACGGGAGCCGGGCTACGAGCAGTACTTC.

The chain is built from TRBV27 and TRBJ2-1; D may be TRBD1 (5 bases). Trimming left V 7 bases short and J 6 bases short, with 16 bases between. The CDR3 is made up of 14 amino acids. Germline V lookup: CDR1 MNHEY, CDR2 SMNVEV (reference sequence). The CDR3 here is CASNMGTGINEQFF. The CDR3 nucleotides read TGTGCCAGCAACATGGGAACAGGAATCAATGAGCAGTTCTTC.

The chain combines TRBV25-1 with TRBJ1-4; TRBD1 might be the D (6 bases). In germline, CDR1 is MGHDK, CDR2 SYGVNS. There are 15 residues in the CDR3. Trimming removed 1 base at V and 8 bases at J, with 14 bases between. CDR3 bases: TGTGCCAGCAGTGAATTGGGCACAGGGCAGGAAAAACTGTTTTTT. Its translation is CASSELGTGQEKLFF.

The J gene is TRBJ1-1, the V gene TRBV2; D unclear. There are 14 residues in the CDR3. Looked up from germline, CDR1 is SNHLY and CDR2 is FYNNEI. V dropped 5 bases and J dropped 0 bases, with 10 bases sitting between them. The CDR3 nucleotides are TGTGCCAGCAGTTGGGGAAGGATGAACACTGAAGCTTTCTTT. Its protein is CASSWGRMNTEAFF.

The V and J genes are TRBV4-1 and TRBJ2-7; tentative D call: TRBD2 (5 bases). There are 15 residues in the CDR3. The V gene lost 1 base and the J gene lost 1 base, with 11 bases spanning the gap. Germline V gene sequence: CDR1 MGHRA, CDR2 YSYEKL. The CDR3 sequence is CASSQGASGSYEQYF. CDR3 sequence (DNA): TGCGCCAGCAGCCAAGGGGCGAGCGGTTCCTACGAGCAGTACTTC.

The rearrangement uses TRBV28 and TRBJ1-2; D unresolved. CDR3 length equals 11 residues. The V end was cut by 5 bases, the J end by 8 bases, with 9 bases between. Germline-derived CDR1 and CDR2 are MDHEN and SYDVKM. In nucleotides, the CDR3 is TGTGCCAGCAGTCCGGACGGAGGCTACACCTTC. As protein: CASSPDGGYTF.

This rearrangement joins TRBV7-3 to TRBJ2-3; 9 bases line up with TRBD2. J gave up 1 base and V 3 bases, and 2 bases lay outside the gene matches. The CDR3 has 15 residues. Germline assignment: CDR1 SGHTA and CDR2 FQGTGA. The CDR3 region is CASSFSGSGTDTQYF. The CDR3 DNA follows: TGTGCCAGCAGCTTTAGCGGGAGTGGCACAGATACGCAGTATTTT.

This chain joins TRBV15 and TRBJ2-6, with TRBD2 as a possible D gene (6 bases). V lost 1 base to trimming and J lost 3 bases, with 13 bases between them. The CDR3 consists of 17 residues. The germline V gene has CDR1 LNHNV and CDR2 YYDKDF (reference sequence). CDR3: CATSRAEGLGGANVLTF. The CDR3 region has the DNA TGTGCCACCAGCAGAGCAGAGGGACTGGGTGGGGCCAACGTCCTGACTTTC.

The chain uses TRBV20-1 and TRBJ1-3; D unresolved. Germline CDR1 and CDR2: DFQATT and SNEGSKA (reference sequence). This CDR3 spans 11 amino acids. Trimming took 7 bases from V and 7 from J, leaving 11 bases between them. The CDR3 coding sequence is TGCAGTGTCTGGGGAGGGAACACCATATATTTT. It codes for CSVWGGNTIYF.

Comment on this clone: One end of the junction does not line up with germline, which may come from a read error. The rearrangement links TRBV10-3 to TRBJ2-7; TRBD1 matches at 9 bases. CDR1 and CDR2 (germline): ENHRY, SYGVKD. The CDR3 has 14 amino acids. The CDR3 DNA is TGTGCCATCGGTGAACAGGGGGCGAACTACGAGCAGTACTTC. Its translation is CAIGEQGANYEQYF.

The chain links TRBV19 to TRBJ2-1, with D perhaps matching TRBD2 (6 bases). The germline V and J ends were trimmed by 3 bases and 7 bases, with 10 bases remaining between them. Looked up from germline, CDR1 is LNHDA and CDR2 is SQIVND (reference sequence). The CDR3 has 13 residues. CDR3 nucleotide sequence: TGTGCCAGTAGTATCCTCCGGGGGAATGAGCAGTTCTTC. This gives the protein CASSILRGNEQFF.

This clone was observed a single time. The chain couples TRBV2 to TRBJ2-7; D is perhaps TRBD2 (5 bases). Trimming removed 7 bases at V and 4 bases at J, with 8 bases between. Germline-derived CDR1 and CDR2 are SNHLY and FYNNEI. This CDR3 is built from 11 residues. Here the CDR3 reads CASTPGYEQYF. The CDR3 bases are TGTGCCAGCACTCCGGGATACGAGCAGTACTTC.

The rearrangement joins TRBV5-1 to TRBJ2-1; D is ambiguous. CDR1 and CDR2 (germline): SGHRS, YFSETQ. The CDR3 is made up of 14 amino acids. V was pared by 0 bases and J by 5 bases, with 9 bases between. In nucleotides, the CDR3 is TGCGCCAGCAGCTTGGGGGGTACTCACAATGAGCAGTTCTTC. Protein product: CASSLGGTHNEQFF.

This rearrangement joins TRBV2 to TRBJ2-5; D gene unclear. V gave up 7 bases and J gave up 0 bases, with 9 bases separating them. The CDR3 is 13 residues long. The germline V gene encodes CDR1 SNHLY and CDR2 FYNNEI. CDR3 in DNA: TGTGCCAGCATACGTGCGTACCAAGAGACCCAGTACTTC. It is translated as CASIRAYQETQYF.

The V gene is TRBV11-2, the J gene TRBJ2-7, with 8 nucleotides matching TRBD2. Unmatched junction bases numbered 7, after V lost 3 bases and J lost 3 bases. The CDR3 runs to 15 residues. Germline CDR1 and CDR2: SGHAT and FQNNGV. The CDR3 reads CASSFPTGGDYEQYF. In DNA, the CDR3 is TGTGCCAGCAGCTTCCCCACGGGGGGGGACTACGAGCAGTACTTC.

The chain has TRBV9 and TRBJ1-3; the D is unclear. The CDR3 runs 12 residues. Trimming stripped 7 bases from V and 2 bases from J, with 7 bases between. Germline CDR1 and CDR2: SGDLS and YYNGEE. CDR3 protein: CASASAGNTIYF. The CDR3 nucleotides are TGTGCCAGCGCCTCCGCTGGAAACACCATATATTTT.

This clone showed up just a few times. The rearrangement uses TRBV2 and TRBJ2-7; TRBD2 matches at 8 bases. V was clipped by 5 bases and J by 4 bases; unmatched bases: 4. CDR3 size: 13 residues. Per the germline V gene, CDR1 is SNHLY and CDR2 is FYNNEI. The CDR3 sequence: CASSPGLGYEQYF. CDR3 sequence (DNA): TGTGCCAGCAGTCCGGGACTAGGTTACGAGCAGTACTTC.

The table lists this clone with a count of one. DNA of the CDR3: TGTGCCAGCAGTTTACACCAAGGAGCGGGTTATTTCCCCGAGCAGTACTTC. As protein: CASSLHQGAGYFPEQYF. This chain connects TRBV28 to TRBJ2-7, with D possibly TRBD2 on 6 matching bases. This CDR3 has 17 amino acids. Looked up from germline, CDR1 is MDHEN and CDR2 is SYDVKM. V was cut by 2 bases and J by 6 bases, with 23 bases left in between.

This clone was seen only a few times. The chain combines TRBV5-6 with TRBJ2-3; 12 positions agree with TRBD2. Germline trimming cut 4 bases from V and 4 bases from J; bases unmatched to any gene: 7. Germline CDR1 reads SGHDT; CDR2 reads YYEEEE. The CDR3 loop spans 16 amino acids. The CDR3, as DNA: TGTGCCAGCAGCACAGGGCTAGCGGGAGGGCCAGATACGCAGTATTTT. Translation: CASSTGLAGGPDTQYF.

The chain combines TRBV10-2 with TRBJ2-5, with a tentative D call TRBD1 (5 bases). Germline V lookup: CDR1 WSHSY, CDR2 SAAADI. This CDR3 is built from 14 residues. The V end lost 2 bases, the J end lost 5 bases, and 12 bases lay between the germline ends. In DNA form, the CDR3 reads TGCGCCAGCAGTGAGCAGGGATCACGGGAGACCCAGTACTTC. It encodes CASSEQGSRETQYF.

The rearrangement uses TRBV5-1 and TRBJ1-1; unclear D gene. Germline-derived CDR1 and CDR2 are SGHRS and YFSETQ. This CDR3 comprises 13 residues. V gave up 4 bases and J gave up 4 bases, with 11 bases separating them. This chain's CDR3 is CASSLVVGTEAFF. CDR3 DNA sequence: TGCGCCAGCAGCCTAGTTGTTGGCACTGAAGCTTTCTTT.

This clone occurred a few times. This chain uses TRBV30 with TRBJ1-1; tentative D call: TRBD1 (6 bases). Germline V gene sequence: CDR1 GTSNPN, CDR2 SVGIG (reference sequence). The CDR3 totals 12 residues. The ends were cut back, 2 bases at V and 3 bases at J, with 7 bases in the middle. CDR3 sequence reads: CAWSRGDTEAFF. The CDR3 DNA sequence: TGTGCCTGGAGTAGGGGGGACACTGAAGCTTTCTTT.

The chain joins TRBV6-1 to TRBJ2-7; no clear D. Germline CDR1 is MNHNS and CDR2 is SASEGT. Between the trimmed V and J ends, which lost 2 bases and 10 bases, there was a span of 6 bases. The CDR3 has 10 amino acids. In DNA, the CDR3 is TGTGCCAGCAGTGAAAGGCTTCAGTACTTC. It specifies CASSERLQYF.

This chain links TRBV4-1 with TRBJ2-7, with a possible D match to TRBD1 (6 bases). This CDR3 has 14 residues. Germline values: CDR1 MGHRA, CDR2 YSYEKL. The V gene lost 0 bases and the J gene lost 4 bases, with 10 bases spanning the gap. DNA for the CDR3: TGCGCCAGCAGCCAAGAGATACAGGGATACGAGCAGTACTTC. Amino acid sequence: CASSQEIQGYEQYF.

The CDR3 DNA follows: TGTGCCAGCAGCGTAGGAGACGGGAGGGCCCGTAACCAAGAGACCCAGTACTTC. Translation: CASSVGDGRARNQETQYF. V gene TRBV9 combines with J gene TRBJ2-5; 8 bases map to TRBD2. V dropped 0 bases and J dropped 0; count of bases not matched to a gene: 10. The CDR3 consists of 18 residues. Germline V gives CDR1 SGDLS, CDR2 YYNGEE.

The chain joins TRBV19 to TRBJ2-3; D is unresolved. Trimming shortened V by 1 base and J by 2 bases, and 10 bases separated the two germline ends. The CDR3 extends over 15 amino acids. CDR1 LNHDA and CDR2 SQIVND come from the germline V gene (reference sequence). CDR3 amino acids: CASSIGAANTDTQYF. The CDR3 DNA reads TGTGCCAGTAGTATAGGGGCAGCAAACACAGATACGCAGTATTTT.

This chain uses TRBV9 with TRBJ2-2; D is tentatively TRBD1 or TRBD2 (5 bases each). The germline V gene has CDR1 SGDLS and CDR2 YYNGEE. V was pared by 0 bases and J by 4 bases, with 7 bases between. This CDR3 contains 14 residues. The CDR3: CASSVDGGTGELFF. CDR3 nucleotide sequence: TGTGCCAGCAGCGTAGATGGGGGCACCGGGGAGCTGTTTTTT. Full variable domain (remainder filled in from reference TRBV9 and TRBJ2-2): DSGVTQTPKHLITATGQRVTLRCSPRSGDLSVYWYQQSLDQGLQFLIQYYNGEERAKGNILERFSAQQFPDLHSELNLSSLELGDSALYFCASSVDGGTGELFFGEGSRLTVL.

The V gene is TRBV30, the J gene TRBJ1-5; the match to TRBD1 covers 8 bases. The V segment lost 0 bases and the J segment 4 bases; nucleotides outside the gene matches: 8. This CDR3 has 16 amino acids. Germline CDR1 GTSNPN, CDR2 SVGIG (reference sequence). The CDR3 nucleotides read TGTGCCTGGAGTGTAAGCAGGGGGCCTAGTAATCAGCCCCAGCATTTT. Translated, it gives CAWSVSRGPSNQPQHF. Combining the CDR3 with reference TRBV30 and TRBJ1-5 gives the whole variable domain SQTIHQWPATLVQPVGSPLSLECTVEGTSNPNLYWYRQAAGRGLQLLFYSVGIGQISSEVPQNLSASRPQDRQFILSSKKLLLSDSGFYLCAWSVSRGPSNQPQHFGDGTRLSIL.

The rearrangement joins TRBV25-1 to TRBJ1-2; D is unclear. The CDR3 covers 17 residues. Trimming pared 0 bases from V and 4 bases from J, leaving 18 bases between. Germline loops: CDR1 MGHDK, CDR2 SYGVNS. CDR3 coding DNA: TGTGCCAGCAGTGAATATAAGGTTACATCTAAGGGCTATGGCTACACCTTC. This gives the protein CASSEYKVTSKGYGYTF.